A selection of T cell receptor beta chains follows, all from one sample in a study of human versus mouse CDR3 diversity and MHC coevolution. Libraries were prepared by immunoSEQ multiplex PCR; TCRdb keeps only in-frame clonotypes and omits some of them. The data show about 77,000 clones, with roughly 92% seen just once and more than 0.13% held by the top ten. The material sequenced was naive CD4+ T cells from blood. Source of these receptors: a person between 25 and 70 years old in good health. Both conserved end residues are part of each CDR3. Only part of the rows carry a size: once, few, many, or a class if the clone is expanded.

V	size	CDR3
TRBV5-1	.	CASSLEPGTSGEQFF
TRBV2	.	CASSGQGKQPQHF
TRBV4-1	once	CASSQEGTSGRGGSTDTQYF
TRBV19	.	CASSAVGPRSGNTIYF
TRBV2	.	CASSQGVNTEAFF
TRBV30	.	CAWNWAGVGEQYF
TRBV25-1	once	CASSDATGAGGYTF
TRBV19	.	CASSRRHGDTQYF
TRBV5-1	.	CASSLGLATGTGELFF
TRBV14	.	CASSQDWEGGLRRGYTF